This section outlines one T cell receptor beta chain sequence together with its context. The length of the CDR3 is 14 residues. Germline assignment: CDR1 LNHDA and CDR2 SQIVND (reference sequence). V dropped 7 bases and J dropped 4; count of bases not matched to a gene: 9. The data stem from a study of blood T cell repertoires in COVID-19. Assay: immunoSEQ multiplex PCR; the TCRdb copy retains only in-frame clones and omits some. The profile shows fewer than 500,000 clones, about nine tenths of them singletons. Sequencing was done on a sample of PBMCs or T cells enriched from blood (not recorded which). The TCR comes from a woman between 18 and 29 years old who had recovered from COVID-19. The V call is TRBV19, the J call TRBJ1-1; 7 bases fit TRBD1. Written as DNA, the CDR3 is TGTGCCAGTACCCCAGGGGGACAAAGCACTGAAGCTTTCTTT. Its translation is CASTPGGQSTEAFF.